The source of this TCR beta chain is a study of T cell responses to AZD1222 COVID-19 vaccine. Study-level points and caveats: Unmutated variant regions reportedly attract nearly half of all spike-specific TCRs.

The table came from immunoSEQ multiplex PCR; TCRdb's copy has only in-frame clones and leaves some out. The sample has some 130,000 clones, 80% to 90% seen once. Germline CDR1 MNHEY, CDR2 SVGEGT. V was pared by 6 bases and J by 5 bases, with 10 bases between. CDR3 length: 12 amino acids. Notes on this clone: Its antigen is unidentified.

Samples with a second dose at about 4 or about 12 weeks were pooled together. Sequenced material: peripheral blood, taken 28 days after the second AZD1222 dose. This chain uses TRBV6-2 or TRBV6-3 with TRBJ2-5; no clear D gene. This sequence was found in an adult who received the AZD1222 COVID-19 vaccine. CDR3 in amino acids: CASRPLGETQYF. The DNA for the CDR3 is TGTGCCAGCAGGCCTCTAGGGGAGACCCAGTACTTC.